There are many counts of the clone carrying this T cell receptor beta chain. Antigen unknown. Sequencing used immunoSEQ multiplex PCR; TCRdb keeps in-frame clones, though not all of them. Here the sample spans about 35,000 clones, about a third being singletons. This CDR3 spans 14 amino acids. J was trimmed by 0 bases and V by 2 bases; bases with no gene match: 0. Looked up from germline, CDR1 is MDHEN and CDR2 is SYDVKM. The data were obtained in a study of PD-L1 blockade in urothelial cancer. Regarding the study as a whole: Each patient contributed one FFPE tumor sample, not taken right before treatment.

The sequenced sample was tumor tissue, obtained before atezolizumab (anti-PD-L1) treatment. The V and J genes are TRBV28 and TRBJ1-2; 7 bases are a match to TRBD1. This receptor was taken from a man aged 60 to 69 with urothelial cancer. CDR3 protein: CASSLDRANYGYTF. CDR3 nucleotides: TGTGCCAGCAGTTTAGACAGGGCTAACTATGGCTACACCTTC.